The 28 T cell receptor beta chains presented below share a single source sample, sequenced in a study of beta chain features in type 1 diabetes. Study-level results: In every one of the four CD4+ subsets, TCRB CDR3s were moderately but significantly shorter in Type 1 diabetes patients.

Antigens of these TCRs are unknown. Of the isolated RNA, all was reverse transcribed, and so the sequenced material was expressed TCRB transcripts. The data were produced by immunoSEQ multiplex PCR, yet TCRdb's version contains in-frame clones alone and is incomplete. There are a few hundred thousand clones in the sample; roughly 22% occur only once, and 0.028% lies in the top ten. Input material: naive CD4+ T cells from blood. These receptors all come from a woman aged 40 to 50 with type 1 diabetes.

This chain uses TRBV29-1 with TRBJ1-1, with 9 bases that match TRBD1. The germline V gene has CDR1 SQVTM and CDR2 ANQGSEA. Germline trimming cut 7 bases from V and 5 bases from J; bases unmatched to any gene: 5. The CDR3 totals 12 residues. CDR3 in amino acids: CSAGTGMTEAFF. As DNA, the CDR3 is TGCAGCGCAGGGACAGGGATGACTGAAGCTTTCTTT.

The rearrangement uses TRBV28 and TRBJ1-1; 10 positions match TRBD1. The V gene's germline CDR1 is MDHEN and CDR2 SYDVKM. V trimming: 3 bases; J trimming: 10 bases; junction bases outside the gene matches: 8. This CDR3 spans 14 amino acids. The CDR3 nucleotides read TGTGCCAGCAGTTTCGTGGGACAGGGGAAACCAGCTTTCTTT. Its translation is CASSFVGQGKPAFF.

V gene TRBV4-2 combines with J gene TRBJ1-5; no firm D call. The CDR3 loop spans 16 amino acids. Germline CDR1 LGHNA, CDR2 YNFKEQ. V was shortened by 3 bases and J by 0 bases, with 12 bases between the two germline ends. DNA for the CDR3: TGTGCCAGCAGCCAGATCCAGGTGGATAGCAATCAGCCCCAGCATTTT. Protein product: CASSQIQVDSNQPQHF.

The chain carries TRBV7-9 and TRBJ1-5; the match to TRBD1 covers 8 bases. With V trimmed by 3 bases and J by 5 bases, 3 bases remained unmatched. This CDR3 has 14 residues. The V gene's germline CDR1 is SEHNR and CDR2 FQNEAQ (reference sequence). CDR3 in DNA: TGTGCCAGCAGCTTTGCAGGGGGCCATCAGCCCCAGCATTTT. Translating gives CASSFAGGHQPQHF.

This clone was detected a few times. The V and J genes are TRBV7-2 and TRBJ2-5; 8 bases fit TRBD1. The CDR3 contains 13 residues. The V gene's germline CDR1 is SGHTA and CDR2 FQGNSA. Unmatched junction bases numbered 2, after V lost 4 bases and J lost 4 bases. For the CDR3, the DNA is TGTGCCAGCAGCTCCGACAGGGGAGAGACCCAGTACTTC. It encodes CASSSDRGETQYF.

The CDR3 DNA follows: TGTGCCAGCAGTTTCCGGGACAAGGGCAACTCACCCCTCCACTTT. This gives the protein CASSFRDKGNSPLHF. V gene TRBV6-5 combines with J gene TRBJ1-6, with TRBD1 as a possible D gene (6 bases). Trimming left V 4 bases short and J 10 bases short, with 17 bases between. The germline V gene has CDR1 MNHEY and CDR2 SVGAGI. CDR3 length equals 15 residues.

This clone occurred a few times. The V gene is TRBV18, the J gene TRBJ2-5, with D unresolved. The V gene's germline CDR1 is KGHSH and CDR2 LQKENI. Trimming removed 1 base at V and 1 base at J, with 7 bases between. CDR3 length: 14 amino acids. The CDR3 DNA reads TGTGCCAGCTCACCACTGAGCTTCCAAGAGACCCAGTACTTC. Protein: CASSPLSFQETQYF.

This clone appeared a few times. J is TRBJ2-2 and V is TRBV7-9; tentative D call: TRBD1 (6 bases). V was shortened by 3 bases and J by 1 base, with 12 bases between the two germline ends. Germline V gives CDR1 SEHNR, CDR2 FQNEAQ (reference sequence). The CDR3 has 16 residues. Here the CDR3 reads CASSFRTVLNTGELFF. CDR3 DNA: TGTGCCAGCAGCTTCAGGACAGTATTGAACACCGGGGAGCTGTTTTTT.

The table lists this clone with a few counts. The chain links TRBV18 to TRBJ1-5; TRBD1 agrees at 9 bases. Germline V lookup: CDR1 KGHSH, CDR2 LQKENI. The CDR3 runs to 15 residues. V dropped 4 bases and J dropped 4; count of bases not matched to a gene: 5. The chain's CDR3 is CASSRDRATNQPQHF. For the CDR3, the DNA is TGTGCCAGCTCACGGGACAGGGCCACGAATCAGCCCCAGCATTTT.

This clone was counted only a few times. The chain couples TRBV6-5 to TRBJ2-1, with no clear D. Trimming removed 2 bases at V and 13 bases at J, with 9 bases between. The CDR3 spans 11 residues. The germline V gene has CDR1 MNHEY and CDR2 SVGAGI. The CDR3 sequence: CASSYSGRQFF. The CDR3 coding sequence is TGTGCCAGCAGTTACAGTGGGCGACAGTTCTTC.

This chain links TRBV29-1 with TRBJ2-3; 10 positions match TRBD2. V lost 5 bases, J lost 3 bases, and 11 bases stayed unmatched. CDR1 SQVTM and CDR2 ANQGSEA come from the germline V gene. The CDR3 is made up of 16 amino acids. The CDR3 loop is CSVRGHSGRRTDTQYF. The CDR3 DNA reads as TGCAGCGTTCGGGGTCATAGCGGGAGGAGAACAGATACGCAGTATTTT.

V is TRBV29-1 and J is TRBJ1-2; D might be TRBD1 (6 bases). The CDR3 spans 15 residues. The germline V and J ends were trimmed by 4 bases and 2 bases, with 17 bases remaining between them. Looked up from germline, CDR1 is SQVTM and CDR2 is ANQGSEA. Here the CDR3 DNA reads TGCAGCGTTGTCCCCCTCACAGGGTGGAACTATGGCTACACCTTC. As protein: CSVVPLTGWNYGYTF.

The chain employs TRBV7-9 and TRBJ2-1, with a weak D call TRBD1 (5 bases). The CDR3 contains 13 residues. The germline V gene encodes CDR1 SEHNR and CDR2 FQNEAQ (reference sequence). V shed 1 base and J shed 16 bases, with 17 bases lying between them. The CDR3 protein is CASSLDHRWGTFF. The CDR3 DNA reads as TGTGCCAGCAGCTTAGACCACAGGTGGGGCACCTTCTTC. Complete variable domain (other parts from reference TRBV7-9 and TRBJ2-1): DTGVSQNPRHKITKRGQNVTFRCDPISEHNRLYWYRQTLGQGPEFLTYFQNEAQLEKSRLLSDRFSAERPKGSFSTLEIQRTEQGDSAMYLCASSLDHRWGTFFGPGTRLTVL.

This clone has a single count. In nucleotides, the CDR3 is TGCGCCAGCAGCCAAGATTCGGCAGGGCGGTCACCCCTCCACTTT. It codes for CASSQDSAGRSPLHF. The rearrangement joins TRBV4-3 to TRBJ1-6; TRBD1 is a possible D gene (5 bases). In germline, CDR1 is LGHNA, CDR2 YSLEER. The CDR3 is 15 amino acids. The germline V and J ends were trimmed by 0 bases and 10 bases, with 13 bases remaining between them.

This clone has more than one count but fewer than ten. The J gene is TRBJ1-1, the V gene TRBV5-4; 7 nucleotides agree with TRBD1. Germline V CDR1 and CDR2: SGHNT, YYREEE (reference sequence). V lost 4 bases and J lost 6; bases outside the gene matches: 12. This CDR3 spans 15 amino acids. CDR3 amino acids: CASSPQGRQGAEAFF. The CDR3 nucleotides are TGTGCCAGCAGCCCACAGGGCAGACAGGGCGCTGAAGCTTTCTTT.

DNA of the CDR3: TGCGCCAGCAGCTTGAATGCGGACAGGGCCTCAGATACGCAGTATTTT. Protein: CASSLNADRASDTQYF. J is TRBJ2-3 and V is TRBV5-1, with TRBD1 matching 8 bases. The CDR3 extends over 16 amino acids. Germline assignment: CDR1 SGHRS and CDR2 YFSETQ. The trim removed 1 base at V and 4 bases at J, leaving 8 bases unmatched.

The chain carries TRBV19 and TRBJ1-5, with unresolved D. The germline V gene encodes CDR1 LNHDA and CDR2 SQIVND (reference sequence). V was clipped by 9 bases and J by 0 bases, with 9 bases between them. CDR3 length: 13 amino acids. The CDR3 DNA follows: TGTGCCAGCCTACGGGATAGCAATCAGCCCCAGCATTTT. Amino acid sequence: CASLRDSNQPQHF.

The CDR3 DNA is TGTGCCAGCAGTGAATTGGGGACAGAGCGCGTGGACTATGGCTACACCTTC. This gives the protein CASSELGTERVDYGYTF. The rearrangement uses TRBV2 and TRBJ1-2; 7 nucleotides align to TRBD1. V trimming: 2 bases; J trimming: 3 bases; junction bases outside the gene matches: 12. This CDR3 is 17 amino acids long. Germline lookup yields CDR1 SNHLY and CDR2 FYNNEI.

The chain carries TRBV27 and TRBJ1-5, with TRBD1 matching over 8 bases. This CDR3 region has 14 residues. V trimming: 5 bases; J trimming: 5 bases; junction bases outside the gene matches: 5. Per the germline V gene, CDR1 is MNHEY and CDR2 is SMNVEV (reference sequence). CDR3 in amino acids: CASSLRQGHQPQHF. The CDR3 coding sequence is TGTGCCAGCAGTCTCCGACAGGGGCATCAGCCCCAGCATTTT.

The V call is TRBV15, the J call TRBJ2-7; 8 bases are a match to TRBD1. The CDR3 sequence is 14 residues long. V shed 1 base, J shed 3 bases, and the junction held 2 bases outside the gene matches. Germline loops: CDR1 LNHNV, CDR2 YYDKDF (reference sequence). CDR3 sequence (DNA): TGTGCCACCAGCAGAGCACAGGGGGTCTACGAGCAGTACTTC. Translated, it gives CATSRAQGVYEQYF.

The rearrangement links TRBV19 to TRBJ2-1; TRBD1 matches at 7 bases. The germline gives CDR1 LNHDA, CDR2 SQIVND (reference sequence). This CDR3 is built from 14 residues. V lost 5 bases and J lost 7; bases outside the gene matches: 8. The chain's CDR3 is CASSGYRGRNEQFF. The CDR3 DNA is TGTGCCAGTAGTGGGTACAGGGGAAGGAATGAGCAGTTCTTC.

This chain joins TRBV30 and TRBJ1-1; D remains unclear. This CDR3 is built from 14 residues. The germline CDR1 and CDR2 sequences are GTSNPN and SVGIG (reference sequence). The V end was cut by 4 bases, the J end by 5 bases, with 17 bases between. CDR3 loop: CAWTPRVWRTEAFF. DNA of the CDR3: TGTGCCTGGACTCCTCGGGTCTGGAGGACTGAAGCTTTCTTT.

J is TRBJ2-1 and V is TRBV5-1, with 8 nucleotides matching TRBD1. V was clipped by 7 bases and J by 0 bases; unmatched bases: 6. The CDR3 is made up of 15 amino acids. The V gene's germline CDR1 is SGHRS and CDR2 YFSETQ. The CDR3 region has the DNA TGCGCCAGCCGGGGACAGGTGAGCTCCTACAATGAGCAGTTCTTC. It encodes CASRGQVSSYNEQFF.

This chain joins TRBV7-9 and TRBJ2-1; possible D gene TRBD2, 5 bases. From germline, CDR1 is SEHNR and CDR2 FQNEAQ (reference sequence). The CDR3 sequence is 13 residues long. The ends were cut back, 5 bases at V and 8 bases at J, with 13 bases in the middle. Written as DNA, the CDR3 is TGTGCCAGCAGCAGCGCACCCGGGGATGAGCAGTTCTTC. Encoded protein: CASSSAPGDEQFF.

This clone was seen a few times. The chain uses TRBV7-2 and TRBJ2-7; D perhaps matches TRBD2 (6 bases). The CDR3 has 13 residues. The V and J ends lost 6 bases and 1 base respectively, with 10 bases between them. Germline CDR1 reads SGHTA; CDR2 reads FQGNSA. CDR3 coding DNA: TGTGCCAGCAGGCCTGCGGGGTCCTACGAGCAGTACTTC. It yields the protein CASRPAGSYEQYF.

CDR3 coding DNA: TGTGCCAGCAGCTCCGGACTAGCGGGGATCACAGATACGCAGTATTTT. Its protein is CASSSGLAGITDTQYF. The chain combines TRBV7-9 with TRBJ2-3; 12 bases are shared with TRBD2. Germline V gene sequence: CDR1 SEHNR, CDR2 FQNEAQ (reference sequence). Trimming removed 4 bases from V and 2 bases from J; junction bases left unmatched: 4. The CDR3 has 16 amino acids.

This clone turned up a few times. The J gene is TRBJ2-7, the V gene TRBV7-9; D is undetermined. The V gene's germline CDR1 is SEHNR and CDR2 FQNEAQ (reference sequence). V lost 1 base, J lost 7 bases, and 8 bases lay in between. The CDR3 spans 12 residues. CDR3 nucleotide sequence: TGTGCCAGCAGCTTAGTGGGCTGGGAGCAGTACTTC. This encodes CASSLVGWEQYF.

This clone was counted between two and nine times. The CDR3 here is CASKSGGNTDTQYF. The CDR3, as DNA: TGTGCCAGCAAAAGCGGGGGGAACACAGATACGCAGTATTTT. This rearrangement joins TRBV28 to TRBJ2-3, with 9 nucleotides matching TRBD2. Trimming at V came to 7 bases and at J to 2 bases, leaving 4 bases not matched to a gene. This CDR3 contains 14 residues. The V gene's germline CDR1 is MDHEN and CDR2 SYDVKM.